What follows is one T cell receptor (beta chain) and its context. Its antigen is not identified. Germline V CDR1 and CDR2: LGHDT, YNNKEL (reference sequence). CDR3 size: 17 residues. V was cut by 4 bases and J by 8 bases, with 24 bases left in between. These data are taken from a study of T cell repertoires in cytomegalovirus infection. The wider study: Both a matching HLA type and CMV infection were indicated by public TCR beta signatures.

TCRdb reanalysed the reads using MiXCR and keeps one entry per CDR3 protein. The sample holds 80,000 to 95,000 distinct CDR3 sequences, about 31% seen once. The material sequenced was CD8+ T cells from cultured PBMCs, taken from culture after CMV antigen stimulation. The rearrangement links TRBV3-1 to TRBJ2-1; possibly TRBD2 for D (7 bases). This clonotype originated in a human donor in good health (CMV status not recorded). Some clones in this sample may be carry-over from other donors' samples. The CDR3 DNA sequence: TGTGCCAGCAGCCTGCCCGTAGGGGGGGCGATTGTGTATGAGCAGTTCTTC. Its translation: CASSLPVGGAIVYEQFF.